This T cell receptor (beta chain) stems from a study of beta chain features in type 1 diabetes. A remark on this clone: The antigen remains unidentified.

V was pared by 0 bases and J by 4 bases, with 7 bases of the junction left unmatched. The CDR3 consists of 16 residues. Germline V CDR1 and CDR2: SGDLS, YYNGEE. It was via CD45RO/CCR7/CD25/CD127/CD95/CD27 that CD4+ naive, central memory, regulatory and stem cell-like memory cells were sorted. Reverse transcription of all isolated RNA meant that expressed TCRB transcripts were sequenced. Only in-frame clones appear in the TCRdb table, and some are missing; sequencing was by immunoSEQ multiplex PCR. The sample lists roughly 160,000 clones, approximately 9% occurring once. Study-level points and caveats: Moderately but significantly shorter TCRB CDR3s were found in Type 1 diabetes patients in all four CD4+ subsets. Whether HLA type affects TCRB rearrangement stayed undetermined in the present work.

The receptor was derived from a woman between 18 and 29 years old with type 1 diabetes. This chain connects TRBV9 to TRBJ2-1; TRBD1 aligns across 7 bases. The sequenced sample was central memory CD4+ T cells from blood. Written as DNA, the CDR3 is TGTGCCAGCAGCGTAGCTAGGGGACAGAGATACAATGAGCAGTTCTTC. Residues: CASSVARGQRYNEQFF. The full variable domain, in which reference TRBV9 and TRBJ2-1 provide the parts outside the CDR3, is DSGVTQTPKHLITATGQRVTLRCSPRSGDLSVYWYQQSLDQGLQFLIQYYNGEERAKGNILERFSAQQFPDLHSELNLSSLELGDSALYFCASSVARGQRYNEQFFGPGTRLTVL.